The T cell receptor (beta chain) described here comes from a study of cytomegalovirus exposure and HLA in healthy donors. PCR employed 60 Vbeta and 13 Jbeta primers. TCRdb's copy holds only in-frame clones and misses some; the assay was immunoSEQ multiplex PCR. The sample records some 160,000 clones, 60% to 80% being singletons. CDR1 is KGHSH, CDR2 LQKENI, per germline. Trimming removed 0 bases from V and 2 bases from J; junction bases left unmatched: 4. The CDR3 has 15 amino acids. This sequence originates from a male donor in good health and CMV-seronegative. The chain couples TRBV18 to TRBJ2-7, with 7 positions matching TRBD2. Sequenced: PBMCs. The DNA of the CDR3 is TGTGCCAGCTCACCACCTGGGGGAGGGACCTACGAGCAGTACTTC. Its protein is CASSPPGGGTYEQYF.